This T cell receptor beta chain came from a study of beta chain features in type 1 diabetes. As every portion of the isolated RNA was reverse transcribed, the sequencing read expressed TCRB transcripts. Method: immunoSEQ multiplex PCR; TCRdb's copy keeps in-frame clones and lacks some. Among a few hundred thousand clones listed, around 16% were seen once. The germline V gene encodes CDR1 MDHEN and CDR2 SYDVKM. Trimming left V 4 bases short and J 9 bases short, with 7 bases between. The CDR3 runs 10 residues. Sequencing used naive CD4+ T cells from blood. This sequence originates from a woman aged 18-35 years in good health. The gene calls are TRBV28 and TRBJ2-7, with a tentative D call TRBD2 (6 bases). CDR3 residues: CASSSGGQYF. CDR3 in DNA: TGTGCCAGCAGTTCCGGGGGGCAGTACTTC. The full variable domain, with the rest looked up from reference TRBV28 and TRBJ2-7, is DVKVTQSSRYLVKRTGEKVFLECVQDMDHENMFWYRQDPGLGLRLIYFSYDVKMKEKGDIPEGYSVSREKKERFSLILESASTNQTSMYLCASSSGGQYFGPGTRLTVT.